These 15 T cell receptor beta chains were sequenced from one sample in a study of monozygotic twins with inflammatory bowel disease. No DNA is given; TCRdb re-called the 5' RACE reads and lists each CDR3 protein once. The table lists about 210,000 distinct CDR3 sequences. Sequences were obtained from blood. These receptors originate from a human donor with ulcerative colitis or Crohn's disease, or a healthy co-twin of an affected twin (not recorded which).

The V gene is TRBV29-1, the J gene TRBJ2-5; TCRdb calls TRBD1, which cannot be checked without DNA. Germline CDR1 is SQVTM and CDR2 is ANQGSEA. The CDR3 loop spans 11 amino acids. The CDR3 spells CSSRQQETQYF.

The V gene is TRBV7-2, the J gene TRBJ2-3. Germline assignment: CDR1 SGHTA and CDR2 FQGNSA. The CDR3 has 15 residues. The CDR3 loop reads CASSLLGTSTDTQYF.

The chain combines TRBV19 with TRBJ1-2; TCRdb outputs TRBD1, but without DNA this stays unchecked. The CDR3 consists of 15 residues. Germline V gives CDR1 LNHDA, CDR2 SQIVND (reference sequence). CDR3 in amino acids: CASSIRQRGGYGYTF. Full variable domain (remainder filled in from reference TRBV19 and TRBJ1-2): DGGITQSPKYLFRKEGQNVTLSCEQNLNHDAMYWYRQDPGQGLRLIYYSQIVNDFQKGDIAEGYSVSREKKESFPLTVTSAQKNPTAFYLCASSIRQRGGYGYTFGSGTRLTVV.

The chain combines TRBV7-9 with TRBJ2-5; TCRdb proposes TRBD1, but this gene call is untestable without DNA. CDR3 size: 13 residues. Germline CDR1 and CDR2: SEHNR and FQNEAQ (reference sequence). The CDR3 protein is CASSFGQGETQYF.

This chain's CDR3 is CSGYSTGLGYTF. The chain has TRBV29-1 and TRBJ1-2; the TRBD1 assignment by TCRdb is unverifiable without DNA. Germline V gene data show CDR1 as SQVTM and CDR2 as ANQGSEA. The CDR3 spans 12 residues.

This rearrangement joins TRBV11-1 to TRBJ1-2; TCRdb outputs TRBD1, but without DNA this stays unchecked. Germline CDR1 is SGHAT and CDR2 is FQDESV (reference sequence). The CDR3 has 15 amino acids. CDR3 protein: CASSLDSSTGESYTF.

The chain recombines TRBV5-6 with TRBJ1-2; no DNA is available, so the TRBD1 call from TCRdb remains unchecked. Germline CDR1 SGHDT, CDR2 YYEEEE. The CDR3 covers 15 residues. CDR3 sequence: CASSLDGTATLGYTF. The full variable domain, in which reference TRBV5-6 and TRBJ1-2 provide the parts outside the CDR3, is DAGVTQSPTHLIKTRGQQVTLRCSPKSGHDTVSWYQQALGQGPQFIFQYYEEEERQRGNFPDRFSGHQFPNYSSELNVNALLLGDSALYLCASSLDGTATLGYTFGSGTRLTVV.

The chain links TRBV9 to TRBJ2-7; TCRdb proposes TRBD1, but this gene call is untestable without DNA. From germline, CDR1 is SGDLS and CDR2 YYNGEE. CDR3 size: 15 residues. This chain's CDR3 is CASSVEGRDTYEQYF.

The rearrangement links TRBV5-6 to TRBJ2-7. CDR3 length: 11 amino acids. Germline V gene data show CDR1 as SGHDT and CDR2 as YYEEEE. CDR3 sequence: CASSWSGEQYF. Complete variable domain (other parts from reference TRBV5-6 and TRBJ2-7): DAGVTQSPTHLIKTRGQQVTLRCSPKSGHDTVSWYQQALGQGPQFIFQYYEEEERQRGNFPDRFSGHQFPNYSSELNVNALLLGDSALYLCASSWSGEQYFGPGTRLTVT.

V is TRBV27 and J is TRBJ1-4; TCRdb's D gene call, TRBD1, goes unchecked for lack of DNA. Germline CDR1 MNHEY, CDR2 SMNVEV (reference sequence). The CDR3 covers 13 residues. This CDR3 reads CASSLNGGEKLFF. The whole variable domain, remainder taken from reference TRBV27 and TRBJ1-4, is EAQVTQNPRYLITVTGKKLTVTCSQNMNHEYMSWYRQDPGLGLRQIYYSMNVEVTDKGDVPEGYKVSRKEKRNFPLILESPSPNQTSLYFCASSLNGGEKLFFGSGTQLSVL.

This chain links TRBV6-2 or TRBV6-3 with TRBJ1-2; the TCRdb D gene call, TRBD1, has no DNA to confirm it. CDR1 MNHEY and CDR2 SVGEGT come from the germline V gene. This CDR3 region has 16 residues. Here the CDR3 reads CASSAFSSGTGEGYTF.

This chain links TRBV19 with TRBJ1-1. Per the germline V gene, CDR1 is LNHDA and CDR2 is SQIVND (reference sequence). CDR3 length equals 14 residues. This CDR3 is CASSRSSANTEAFF.

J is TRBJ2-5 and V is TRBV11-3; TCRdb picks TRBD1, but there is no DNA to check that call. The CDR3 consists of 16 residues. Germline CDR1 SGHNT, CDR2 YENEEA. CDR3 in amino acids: CASSSDGQGARETQYF.

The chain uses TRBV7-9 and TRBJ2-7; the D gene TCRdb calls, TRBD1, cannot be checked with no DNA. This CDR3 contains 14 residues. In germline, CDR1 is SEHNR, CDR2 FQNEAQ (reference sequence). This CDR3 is CASSPSGTEEEQYF.

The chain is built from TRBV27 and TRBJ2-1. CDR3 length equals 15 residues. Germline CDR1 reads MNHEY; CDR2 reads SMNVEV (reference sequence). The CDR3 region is CASSLGGSVYNEQFF.